The T cell receptor beta chain described here comes from a study of T cells in Graves' hyperthyroidism and ophthalmopathy. Points from the study as a whole: Most thyroid-expanded clonotypes above 0.001 were also found in blood.

Germline V lookup: CDR1 LNHDA, CDR2 SQIVND (reference sequence). CDR3 length equals 11 residues. V lost 5 bases, J lost 9 bases, and 10 bases lay in between. On the basis of clinical symptoms, serum thyroxine and TRAb, thyroid ultrasound and orbital computed tomography, diagnoses were made. Amplification of TCR beta CDR3 regions was performed using RNA transcripts as template. With the HTBI primer set, the TCR CDR3 went through a first round of RT-PCR. TCRdb independently ran MiXCR on the multiplex PCR reads; one entry per CDR3 protein. The sample holds approximately 610,000 distinct CDR3 sequences; about 15% are singletons and the top ten take roughly 4.5%. This clonotype was recorded many times. Its antigen is not identified.

This TCR came from a woman aged 40 to 49 with Graves' ophthalmopathy. Source material: blood. The chain has TRBV19 and TRBJ1-2; D unresolved. The CDR3 here is CASSSGPRYTF. The DNA for the CDR3 is TGTGCCAGTAGTTCGGGCCCCCGCTACACCTTC.